This TCR beta chain came from a study of CD8+CD57+ T cells in acquired aplastic anemia. Whole-study findings and limits: The number of CD8+ CDR3 sequences shared by patients and controls was approximately 28.

Sequenced patients had shown CD8+CD57+ cell expansion by flow cytometry. This clonotype was detected ten times or more. Its antigen remains unidentified. Genomic DNA, serving as template, underwent TCR beta VDJ and CDR3 profiling. Using its own MiXCR run on the reads, TCRdb lists one record per CDR3 protein. The table records about 220,000 distinct CDR3 sequences, 47% of them present only once. Germline loops: CDR1 MNHNS, CDR2 SASEGT. The CDR3 consists of 16 residues. V was clipped by 0 bases and J by 5 bases; unmatched bases: 6. The clonotype comes from a human donor with aplastic anemia. The rearrangement links TRBV6-1 to TRBJ2-3; 9 nucleotides align to TRBD2. Sequenced: sorted CD4+, CD8+, or CD8+CD57+ T cells (not recorded which) from PBMCs. CDR3 nucleotides: TGTGCCAGCAGTGAAGCGAGGGTAGCGGGAGTAGATACGCAGTATTTT. It codes for CASSEARVAGVDTQYF.